Listed here are 15 T cell receptor beta chains from one sample, sequenced in a study of T-cell reconstitution after alpha-beta-depleted transplantation in children. The authors prepared the TCRbeta library with unique molecular identifiers. TCRdb re-analysed the PCR reads in MiXCR, keeping a single row per CDR3 protein. The repertoire has hundreds of thousands of distinct CDR3 sequences, less than 15% of them found once; the top ten carry 0.79%. The sample in question was PBMCs, obtained before TCRalphabeta/CD19-depleted stem cell transplant. The receptors here all came from a girl between 2 and 10 years old with congenital amegakaryocytic thrombocytopenia, due to receive a stem cell transplant.

There are many counts of this clonotype. The rearrangement links TRBV5-1 to TRBJ1-2, with 9 bases that match TRBD1. This CDR3 contains 15 residues. The germline V gene has CDR1 SGHRS and CDR2 YFSETQ. V lost 4 bases, J lost 0 bases, and 4 bases stayed unmatched. Written as DNA, the CDR3 is TGCGCCAGCAGCGTAGGGACAGGGACTAACTATGGCTACACCTTC. Its translation is CASSVGTGTNYGYTF.

A few counts support this clonotype. The chain is built from TRBV15 and TRBJ1-2; maybe TRBD1 (6 bases). Trimming took off 0 bases at V and 7 bases at J, with 12 bases between the two ends. CDR1 and CDR2 (germline): LNHNV, YYDKDF (reference sequence). The CDR3 extends over 14 amino acids. The DNA for the CDR3 is TGTGCCACCAGCAGAGATGTCGGGACATCTGGCTACACCTTC. Protein sequence: CATSRDVGTSGYTF.

This clonotype showed up many times. The chain carries TRBV5-5 and TRBJ1-2, with D maybe TRBD1 (6 bases). CDR3 length: 18 amino acids. The V end was cut by 0 bases, the J end by 7 bases, with 25 bases between. CDR1 is SGHKS and CDR2 is YYEKEE in the germline V gene (reference sequence). CDR3: CASSLEIRAPGAFIGYTF. The CDR3 DNA reads as TGTGCCAGCAGCTTGGAAATCCGCGCCCCGGGGGCTTTTATTGGCTACACCTTC.

The CDR3 sequence is CASSWRTGVTEAFF. For the CDR3, the DNA is TGCGCCAGCAGCTGGCGGACAGGGGTCACTGAAGCTTTCTTT. The chain carries TRBV5-1 and TRBJ1-1, with TRBD1 matching 9 bases. This CDR3 has 14 amino acids. Trimming removed 3 bases from V and 4 bases from J; junction bases left unmatched: 4. The V gene's germline CDR1 is SGHRS and CDR2 YFSETQ.

This clonotype came up a few times. The genes are TRBV5-1 and TRBJ2-5, with TRBD1 matching 7 bases. The V gene's germline CDR1 is SGHRS and CDR2 YFSETQ. With 4 bases clipped from V and 3 bases from J, the junction kept 12 bases outside the gene matches. The CDR3 runs 16 residues. Here the CDR3 reads CASSTPDRVWEETQYF. CDR3 coding DNA: TGCGCCAGCAGCACACCAGACAGGGTGTGGGAAGAGACCCAGTACTTC.

Turning to this clonotype: The conserved closing phenylalanine or tryptophan is absent in this CDR3, likely reflecting a read error. Because the CDR3's place on the DNA is in doubt, the DNA is left out and the CDR3 is given as listed by TCRdb. The V call is TRBV28, the J call TRBJ2-4; TRBD2, as called in the table, went unchecked against the DNA. The CDR3 has 10 amino acids, counting both end residues. Germline lookup yields CDR1 MDHEN and CDR2 SYDVKM. This CDR3 is CASSIGLNSV.

This clonotype came up many times. J is TRBJ1-3 and V is TRBV29-1; no clear D. The CDR3 is made up of 13 amino acids. Deletions cut 3 bases from V and 0 bases from J, with 6 bases between. CDR1 and CDR2 from the germline V gene are SQVTM and ANQGSEA. The DNA of the CDR3 is TGCAGCGTTGAGTACAACTCTGGAAACACCATATATTTT. It specifies CSVEYNSGNTIYF.

This clonotype came up many times. J is TRBJ2-7 and V is TRBV5-6; the D call may be TRBD1 or TRBD2 (6 bases each). V lost 5 bases and J 4 bases, leaving 13 bases between the germline ends. CDR1 and CDR2 (germline): SGHDT, YYEEEE. The CDR3 covers 13 residues. The CDR3 is CASRGTGRYEQYF. CDR3 nucleotides: TGTGCCAGCAGGGGAACAGGGAGGTACGAGCAGTACTTC.

As DNA, the CDR3 is TGCAGTGCACCCGGGATAATCGGCGACAATGAGCAGTTCTTC. Amino acids: CSAPGIIGDNEQFF. The V and J genes are TRBV20-1 and TRBJ2-1, with TRBD2 as a possible D gene (5 bases). The CDR3 sequence is 14 residues long. With 6 bases removed from V and 5 bases from J, the gap between germline ends came to 17 bases. The germline V gene encodes CDR1 DFQATT and CDR2 SNEGSKA (reference sequence).

This clonotype was counted ten times or more. CDR3: CAISGASGRPIHYEQYF. CDR3 nucleotide sequence: TGTGCCATCAGCGGCGCTAGCGGGAGGCCAATACACTACGAGCAGTACTTC. This chain uses TRBV10-3 with TRBJ2-7; 11 nucleotides match TRBD2. This CDR3 has 17 residues. Trimming cost V 6 bases and J 3 bases; bases outside gene matches: 13. Germline-derived CDR1 and CDR2 are ENHRY and SYGVKD.

CDR3 nucleotides: TGCGCCAGCAGCTTGCTGCAGCTGTCTGTAGCTAGCACAGATACGCAGTATTTT. Encoded protein: CASSLLQLSVASTDTQYF. The gene calls are TRBV5-1 and TRBJ2-3, with unresolved D. Trimming took off 1 base at V and 0 bases at J, with 18 bases between the two ends. Germline values: CDR1 SGHRS, CDR2 YFSETQ. The CDR3 sequence is 18 residues long.

Many counts were recorded for this clonotype. The chain is built from TRBV20-1 and TRBJ2-1; 13 positions match TRBD2. The V and J ends lost 3 bases and 6 bases, in that order; junction bases with no gene match: 8. Per the germline V gene, CDR1 is DFQATT and CDR2 is SNEGSKA (reference sequence). The CDR3 is 16 amino acids. The CDR3 DNA reads TGCAGTGCTAGGTCCGGGACTAGCGGGACCCTCAATGAGCAGTTCTTC. It yields the protein CSARSGTSGTLNEQFF.

The table lists this clonotype with many counts. The J gene is TRBJ2-7, the V gene TRBV12-5, with D uncertain. V was cut by 5 bases and J by 3 bases, with 8 bases left in between. Germline-derived CDR1 and CDR2 are LGHNT and FRNRAP. The CDR3 is 12 residues long. CDR3 bases: TGTGCTAGTGGTCTGACCCACTACGAGCAGTACTTC. Translation: CASGLTHYEQYF.

The chain recombines TRBV4-2 with TRBJ2-6; D is undetermined. The V end was cut by 1 base, the J end by 3 bases, with 13 bases between. This CDR3 region has 17 residues. The germline V gene has CDR1 LGHNA and CDR2 YNFKEQ. DNA of the CDR3: TGTGCCAGCAGCCAAGTCGCCAGCCCGCTTGGGGCCAACGTCCTGACTTTC. Translated, it gives CASSQVASPLGANVLTF.

This chain links TRBV18 with TRBJ2-5, with D uncertain. Trimming took off 3 bases at V and 5 bases at J, with 13 bases between the two ends. This CDR3 spans 14 amino acids. The germline V gene has CDR1 KGHSH and CDR2 LQKENI. In DNA, the CDR3 is TGTGCCAGCTCACCGCAGAGACACGTTGAGACCCAGTACTTC. It is translated as CASSPQRHVETQYF.